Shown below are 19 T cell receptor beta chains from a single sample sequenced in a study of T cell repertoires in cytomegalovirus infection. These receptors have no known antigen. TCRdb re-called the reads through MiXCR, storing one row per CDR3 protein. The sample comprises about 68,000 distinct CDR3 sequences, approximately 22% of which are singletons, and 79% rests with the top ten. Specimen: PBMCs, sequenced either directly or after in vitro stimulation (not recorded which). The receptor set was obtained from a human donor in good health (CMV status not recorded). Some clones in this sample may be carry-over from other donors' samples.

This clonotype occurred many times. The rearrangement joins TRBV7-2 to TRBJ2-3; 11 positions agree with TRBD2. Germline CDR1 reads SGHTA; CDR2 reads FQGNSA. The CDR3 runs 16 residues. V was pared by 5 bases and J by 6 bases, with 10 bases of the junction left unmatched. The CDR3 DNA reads TGTGCCAGCAGCAGGGGACTAGCGGACAGAGGGGATACGCAGTATTTT. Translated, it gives CASSRGLADRGDTQYF.

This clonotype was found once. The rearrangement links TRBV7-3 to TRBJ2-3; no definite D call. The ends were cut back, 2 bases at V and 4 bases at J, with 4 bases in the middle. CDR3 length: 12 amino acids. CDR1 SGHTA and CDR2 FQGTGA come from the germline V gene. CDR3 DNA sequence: TGTGCCAGCAGCTTAGAGGCAGATACGCAGTATTTT. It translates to CASSLEADTQYF.

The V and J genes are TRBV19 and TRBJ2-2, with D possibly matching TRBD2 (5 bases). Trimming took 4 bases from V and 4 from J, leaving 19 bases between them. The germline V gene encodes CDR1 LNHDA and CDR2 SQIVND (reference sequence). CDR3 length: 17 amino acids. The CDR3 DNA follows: TGTGCCAGTAGTAGCTCCGGACTGAACATCATCACCGGGGAGCTGTTTTTT. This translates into CASSSSGLNIITGELFF. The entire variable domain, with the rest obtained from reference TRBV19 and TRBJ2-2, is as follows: DGGITQSPKYLFRKEGQNVTLSCEQNLNHDAMYWYRQDPGQGLRLIYYSQIVNDFQKGDIAEGYSVSREKKESFPLTVTSAQKNPTAFYLCASSSSGLNIITGELFFGEGSRLTVL.

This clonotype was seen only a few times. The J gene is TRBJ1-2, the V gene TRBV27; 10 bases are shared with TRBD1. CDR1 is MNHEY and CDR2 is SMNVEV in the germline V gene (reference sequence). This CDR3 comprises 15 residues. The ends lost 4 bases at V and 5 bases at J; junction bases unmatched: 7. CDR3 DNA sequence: TGTGCCAGCAGTTCCGACAGGGGGCGTTTGTATGGCTACACCTTC. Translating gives CASSSDRGRLYGYTF.

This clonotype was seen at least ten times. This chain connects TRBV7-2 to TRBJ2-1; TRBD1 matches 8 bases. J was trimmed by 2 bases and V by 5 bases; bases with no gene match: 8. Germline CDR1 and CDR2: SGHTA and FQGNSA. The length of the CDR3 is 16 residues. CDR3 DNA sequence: TGTGCCAGCAGCATGACCGGACAGGGACCCTACAATGAGCAGTTCTTC. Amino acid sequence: CASSMTGQGPYNEQFF.

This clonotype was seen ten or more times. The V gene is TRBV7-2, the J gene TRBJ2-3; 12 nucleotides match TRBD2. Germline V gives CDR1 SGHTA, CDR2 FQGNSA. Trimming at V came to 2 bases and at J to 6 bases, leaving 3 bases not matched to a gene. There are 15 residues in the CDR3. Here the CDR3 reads CASSLTSGGRDTQYF. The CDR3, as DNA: TGTGCCAGCAGCTTAACTAGCGGGGGGCGGGATACGCAGTATTTT.

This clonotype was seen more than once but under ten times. The CDR3 region is CSVELSKQGYEQYF. The CDR3 bases are TGCAGCGTTGAACTCTCGAAACAGGGTTACGAGCAGTACTTC. The V and J genes are TRBV29-1 and TRBJ2-7; a possible D gene is TRBD1 (6 bases). V was clipped by 2 bases and J by 4 bases, with 15 bases between them. Germline CDR1 reads SQVTM; CDR2 reads ANQGSEA. This CDR3 is 14 amino acids long.

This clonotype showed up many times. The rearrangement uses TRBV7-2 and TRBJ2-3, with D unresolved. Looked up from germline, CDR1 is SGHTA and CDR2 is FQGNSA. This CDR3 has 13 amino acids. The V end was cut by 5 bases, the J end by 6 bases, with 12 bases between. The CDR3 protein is CASSPEFMDTQYF. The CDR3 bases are TGTGCCAGCAGCCCCGAATTCATGGATACGCAGTATTTT.

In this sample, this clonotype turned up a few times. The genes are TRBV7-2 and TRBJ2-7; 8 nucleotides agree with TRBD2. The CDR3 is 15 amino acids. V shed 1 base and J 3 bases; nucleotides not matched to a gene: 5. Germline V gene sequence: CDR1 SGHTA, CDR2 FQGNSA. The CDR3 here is CASSLGSGSLYEQYF. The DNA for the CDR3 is TGTGCCAGCAGCTTAGGGAGCGGGAGCCTCTACGAGCAGTACTTC.

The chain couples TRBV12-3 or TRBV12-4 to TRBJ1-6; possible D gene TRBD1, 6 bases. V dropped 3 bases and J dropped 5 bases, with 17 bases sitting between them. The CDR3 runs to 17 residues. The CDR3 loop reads CASSFHLGGSDNSPLHF. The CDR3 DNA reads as TGTGCCAGCAGTTTTCATTTAGGGGGGTCTGATAATTCACCCCTCCACTTT.

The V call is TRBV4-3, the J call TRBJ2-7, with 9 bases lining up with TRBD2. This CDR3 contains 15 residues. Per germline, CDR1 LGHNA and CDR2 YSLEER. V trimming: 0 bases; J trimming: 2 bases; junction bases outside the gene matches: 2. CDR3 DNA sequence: TGCGCCAGCAGCCAAGATCCTAGCGGGGCCTACGAGCAGTACTTC. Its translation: CASSQDPSGAYEQYF.

CDR3 sequence (DNA): TGTGCCAGCAGTTTCTTGGGGCAGGGCAATGGCTACACCTTC. Amino acids: CASSFLGQGNGYTF. This chain joins TRBV27 and TRBJ1-2, with D perhaps TRBD1 (5 bases). Germline V gives CDR1 MNHEY, CDR2 SMNVEV (reference sequence). Trimming pared 3 bases from V and 6 bases from J, leaving 14 bases between. The CDR3 sequence is 14 residues long.

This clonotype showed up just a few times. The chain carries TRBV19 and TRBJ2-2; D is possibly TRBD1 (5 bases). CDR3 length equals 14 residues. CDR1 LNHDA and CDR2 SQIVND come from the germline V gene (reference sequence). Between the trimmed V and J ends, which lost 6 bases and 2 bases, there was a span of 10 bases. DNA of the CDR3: TGTGCCAGTAGAGGCACAGGCAACACCGGGGAGCTGTTTTTT. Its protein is CASRGTGNTGELFF.

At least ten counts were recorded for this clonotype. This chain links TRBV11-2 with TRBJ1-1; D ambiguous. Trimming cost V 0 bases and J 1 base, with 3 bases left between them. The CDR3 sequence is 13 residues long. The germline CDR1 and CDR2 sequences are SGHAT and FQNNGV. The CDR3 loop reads CASSLEANTEAFF. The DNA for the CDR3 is TGTGCCAGCAGCTTAGAGGCGAACACTGAAGCTTTCTTT.

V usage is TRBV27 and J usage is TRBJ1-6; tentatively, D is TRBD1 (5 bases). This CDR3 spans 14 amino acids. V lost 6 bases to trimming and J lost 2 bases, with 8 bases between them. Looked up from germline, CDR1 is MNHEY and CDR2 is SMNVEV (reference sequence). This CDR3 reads CASRRGAYNSPLHF. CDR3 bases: TGTGCCAGCAGACGGGGGGCCTATAATTCACCCCTCCACTTT.

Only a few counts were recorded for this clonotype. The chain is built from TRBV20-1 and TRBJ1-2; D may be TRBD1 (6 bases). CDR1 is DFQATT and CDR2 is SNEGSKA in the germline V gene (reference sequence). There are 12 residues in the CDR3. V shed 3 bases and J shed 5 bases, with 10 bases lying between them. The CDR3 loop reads CSASGGAYGYTF. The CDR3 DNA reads TGCAGTGCTAGTGGGGGGGCGTATGGCTACACCTTC.

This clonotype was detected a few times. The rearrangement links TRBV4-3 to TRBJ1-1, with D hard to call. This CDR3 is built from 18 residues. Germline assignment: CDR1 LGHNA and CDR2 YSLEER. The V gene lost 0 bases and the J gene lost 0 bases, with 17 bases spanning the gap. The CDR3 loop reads CASSQDLSQTGVNTEAFF. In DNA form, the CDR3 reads TGCGCCAGCAGCCAAGATTTGAGTCAAACCGGAGTGAACACTGAAGCTTTCTTT.

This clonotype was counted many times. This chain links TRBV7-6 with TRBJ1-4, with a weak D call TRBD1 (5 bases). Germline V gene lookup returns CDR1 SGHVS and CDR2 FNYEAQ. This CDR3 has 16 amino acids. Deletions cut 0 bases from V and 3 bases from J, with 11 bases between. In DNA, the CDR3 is TGTGCCAGCAGCTTAGCCGGGACTGGACCTAATGAAAAACTGTTTTTT. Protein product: CASSLAGTGPNEKLFF.

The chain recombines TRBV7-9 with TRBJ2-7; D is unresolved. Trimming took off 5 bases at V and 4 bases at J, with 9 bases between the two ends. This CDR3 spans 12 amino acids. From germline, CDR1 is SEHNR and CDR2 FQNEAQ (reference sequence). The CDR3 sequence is CASSHTPYEQYF. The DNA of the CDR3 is TGTGCCAGCAGCCATACTCCATACGAGCAGTACTTC.